The 9 T cell receptor beta chains reported below all come from one sample, sequenced in a study of T cells in Graves' hyperthyroidism and ophthalmopathy. Regions amplified from RNA transcripts were the TCR beta CDR3 regions. The HTBI set primed first-round TCR CDR3 RT-PCR. Each CDR3 protein is one row after TCRdb ran MiXCR on the multiplex PCR reads. The sample comprises about 560,000 distinct CDR3 sequences, roughly a sixth of which are singletons, and around 18% rests with the top ten. Sequenced material: blood. These receptor sequences come from a woman younger than 35 with Graves' hyperthyroidism.

V is TRBV9 and J is TRBJ1-1; TRBD1 aligns across 7 bases. Germline values: CDR1 SGDLS, CDR2 YYNGEE. The ends lost 4 bases at V and 5 bases at J; junction bases unmatched: 11. The CDR3 consists of 15 residues. CDR3 sequence (DNA): TGTGCCAGCAGCCGGGAGGACATCAGGGGGACTGAAGCTTTCTTT. Encoded protein: CASSREDIRGTEAFF.

This clonotype showed up just a few times. The J gene is TRBJ2-1, the V gene TRBV11-2, with D perhaps TRBD1 (6 bases). With 6 bases removed from V and 12 bases from J, the gap between germline ends came to 15 bases. Germline-derived CDR1 and CDR2 are SGHAT and FQNNGV. CDR3 length equals 12 residues. CDR3 amino acids: CASSLTGRRQFF. CDR3 coding DNA: TGTGCCAGCAGTCTAACAGGGCGACGGCAGTTCTTC.

This clonotype has more than one count but fewer than ten. This chain uses TRBV19 with TRBJ2-3, with 15 bases that match TRBD2. The germline V gene encodes CDR1 LNHDA and CDR2 SQIVND (reference sequence). Trimming took 1 base from V and 5 from J; bases not matched to a gene: 1. The CDR3 length is 16 residues. The CDR3 is CASSIGTSGGGDTQYF. CDR3 bases: TGTGCCAGTAGTATAGGGACTAGCGGGGGGGGAGATACGCAGTATTTT.

This clonotype was found many times. V is TRBV12-3 or TRBV12-4 and J is TRBJ1-1; D not resolved. This CDR3 is 14 amino acids long. The V end lost 5 bases, the J end lost 4 bases, and 14 bases lay between the germline ends. The CDR3 sequence: CASSIGRKLTEAFF. The CDR3, as DNA: TGTGCCAGCAGTATCGGACGGAAACTCACTGAAGCTTTCTTT.

V usage is TRBV5-1 and J usage is TRBJ1-1; D not resolved. The V gene's germline CDR1 is SGHRS and CDR2 YFSETQ. This CDR3 contains 14 residues. Trimming took 7 bases from V and 1 from J, leaving 14 bases between them. Here the CDR3 reads CASLLGPSNTEAFF. The CDR3 DNA reads as TGCGCCAGCCTTCTCGGGCCCTCGAACACTGAAGCTTTCTTT.

In this sample, this clonotype turned up many times. The rearrangement uses TRBV28 and TRBJ2-5; 12 nucleotides line up with TRBD2. The CDR3 loop spans 16 amino acids. In germline, CDR1 is MDHEN, CDR2 SYDVKM. V lost 6 bases, J lost 5 bases, and 10 bases stayed unmatched. The CDR3 sequence: CASSLRLAGALETQYF. The CDR3 nucleotides are TGTGCCAGCAGCTTGCGACTAGCGGGAGCATTGGAGACCCAGTACTTC.

In its sample, this clonotype was seen many times. V gene TRBV3-1 combines with J gene TRBJ2-3, with unresolved D. V lost 1 base and J 0 bases, leaving 8 bases between the germline ends. The CDR3 consists of 15 residues. In germline, CDR1 is LGHDT, CDR2 YNNKEL (reference sequence). The CDR3 nucleotides are TGTGCCAGCAGCCAAGCGGGCTCTAGCACAGATACGCAGTATTTT. Its translation is CASSQAGSSTDTQYF.

This clonotype was detected many times. The CDR3 spells CSVESGQGSTDTQYF. For the CDR3, the DNA is TGCAGCGTTGAAAGCGGACAGGGTAGTACAGATACGCAGTATTTT. The chain employs TRBV29-1 and TRBJ2-3; 8 nucleotides align to TRBD1. This CDR3 has 15 amino acids. CDR1 is SQVTM, CDR2 ANQGSEA, per germline. V lost 2 bases and J lost 3; bases outside the gene matches: 7.

In this sample, this clonotype turned up a few times. The genes are TRBV19 and TRBJ2-7, with 7 nucleotides matching TRBD2. Looked up from germline, CDR1 is LNHDA and CDR2 is SQIVND (reference sequence). There are 13 residues in the CDR3. J gave up 1 base and V 11 bases, and 8 bases lay outside the gene matches. CDR3 nucleotides: TGTGCCCCCTGTGGGACTAAGTCCTACGAGCAGTACTTC. Its protein product is CAPCGTKSYEQYF.